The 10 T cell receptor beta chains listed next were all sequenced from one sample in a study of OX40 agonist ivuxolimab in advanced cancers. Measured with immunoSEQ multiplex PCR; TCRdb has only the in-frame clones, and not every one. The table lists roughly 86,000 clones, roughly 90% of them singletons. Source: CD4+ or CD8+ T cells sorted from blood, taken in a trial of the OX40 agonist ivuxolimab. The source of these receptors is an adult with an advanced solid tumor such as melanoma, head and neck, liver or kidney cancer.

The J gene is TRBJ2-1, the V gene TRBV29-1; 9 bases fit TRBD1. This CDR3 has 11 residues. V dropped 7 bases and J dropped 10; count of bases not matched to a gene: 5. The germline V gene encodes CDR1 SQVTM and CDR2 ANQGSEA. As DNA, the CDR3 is TGCAGCGCGGGACAGGGAGTGGAGCAGTTCTTC. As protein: CSAGQGVEQFF.

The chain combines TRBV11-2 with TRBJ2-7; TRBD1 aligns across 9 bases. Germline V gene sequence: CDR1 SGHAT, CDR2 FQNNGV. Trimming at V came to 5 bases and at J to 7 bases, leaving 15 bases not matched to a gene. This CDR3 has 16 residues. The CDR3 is CASSKQTGGARWEQYF. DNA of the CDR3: TGTGCCAGCAGCAAACAAACAGGGGGCGCAAGGTGGGAGCAGTACTTC.

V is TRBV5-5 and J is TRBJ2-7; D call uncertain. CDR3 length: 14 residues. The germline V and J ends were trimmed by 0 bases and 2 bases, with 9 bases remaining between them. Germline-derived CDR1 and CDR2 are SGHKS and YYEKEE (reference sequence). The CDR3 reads CASSLGFQPYEQYF. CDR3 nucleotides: TGTGCCAGCAGCTTGGGTTTCCAACCCTACGAGCAGTACTTC.

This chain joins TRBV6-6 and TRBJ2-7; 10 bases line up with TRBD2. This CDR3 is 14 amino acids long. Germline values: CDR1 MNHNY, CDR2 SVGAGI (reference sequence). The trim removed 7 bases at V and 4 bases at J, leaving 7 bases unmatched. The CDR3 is CASMGLAGVYEQYF. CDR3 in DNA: TGTGCCAGCATGGGGCTAGCGGGAGTGTACGAGCAGTACTTC.

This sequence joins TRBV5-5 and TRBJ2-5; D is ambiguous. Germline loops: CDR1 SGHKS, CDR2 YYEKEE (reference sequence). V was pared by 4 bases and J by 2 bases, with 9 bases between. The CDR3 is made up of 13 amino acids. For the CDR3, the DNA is TGTGCCAGCAGCACCGACGGGCAAGAGACCCAGTACTTC. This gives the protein CASSTDGQETQYF.

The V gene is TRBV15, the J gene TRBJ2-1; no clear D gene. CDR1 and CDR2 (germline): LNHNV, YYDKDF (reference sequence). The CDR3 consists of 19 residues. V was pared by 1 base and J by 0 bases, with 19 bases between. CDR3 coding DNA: TGTGCCACCAGCAGAGGTGGAGCGTTGAACCTTGTCTCCTACAATGAGCAGTTCTTC. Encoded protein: CATSRGGALNLVSYNEQFF. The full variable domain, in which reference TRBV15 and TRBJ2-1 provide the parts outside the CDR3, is DAMVIQNPRYQVTQFGKPVTLSCSQTLNHNVMYWYQQKSSQAPKLLFHYYDKDFNNEADTPDNFQSRRPNTSFCFLDIRSPGLGDTAMYLCATSRGGALNLVSYNEQFFGPGTRLTVL.

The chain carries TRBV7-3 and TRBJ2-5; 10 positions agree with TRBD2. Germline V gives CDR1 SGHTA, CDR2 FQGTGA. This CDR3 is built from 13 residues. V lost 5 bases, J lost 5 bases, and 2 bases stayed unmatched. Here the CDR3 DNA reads TGTGCCAGCAGCCCGGGACTAGCGGAGACCCAGTACTTC. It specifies CASSPGLAETQYF.

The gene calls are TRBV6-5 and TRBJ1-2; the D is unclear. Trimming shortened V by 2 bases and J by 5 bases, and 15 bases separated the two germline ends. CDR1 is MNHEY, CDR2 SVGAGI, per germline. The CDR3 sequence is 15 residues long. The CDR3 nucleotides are TGTGCCAGCAGTTACCGGCCGAGCATTACTTATGGCTACACCTTC. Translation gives CASSYRPSITYGYTF.

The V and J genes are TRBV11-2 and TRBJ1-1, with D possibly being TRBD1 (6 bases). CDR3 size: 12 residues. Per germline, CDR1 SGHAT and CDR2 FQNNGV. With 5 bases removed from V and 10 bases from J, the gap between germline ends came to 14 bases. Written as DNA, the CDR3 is TGTGCCAGCAGCCCTAGGGGGGTAGGAGCTTTCTTT. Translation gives CASSPRGVGAFF. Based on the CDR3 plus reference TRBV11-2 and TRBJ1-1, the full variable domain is EAGVAQSPRYKIIEKRQSVAFWCNPISGHATLYWYQQILGQGPKLLIQFQNNGVVDDSQLPKDRFSAERLKGVDSTLKIQPAKLEDSAVYLCASSPRGVGAFFGQGTRLTVV.

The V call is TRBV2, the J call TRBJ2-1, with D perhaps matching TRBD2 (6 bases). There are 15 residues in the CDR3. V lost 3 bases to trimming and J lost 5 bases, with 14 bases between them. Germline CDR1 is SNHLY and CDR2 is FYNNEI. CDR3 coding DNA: TGTGCCAGCAGTGAGAGGCTAGCGACACACAATGAGCAGTTCTTC. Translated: CASSERLATHNEQFF.